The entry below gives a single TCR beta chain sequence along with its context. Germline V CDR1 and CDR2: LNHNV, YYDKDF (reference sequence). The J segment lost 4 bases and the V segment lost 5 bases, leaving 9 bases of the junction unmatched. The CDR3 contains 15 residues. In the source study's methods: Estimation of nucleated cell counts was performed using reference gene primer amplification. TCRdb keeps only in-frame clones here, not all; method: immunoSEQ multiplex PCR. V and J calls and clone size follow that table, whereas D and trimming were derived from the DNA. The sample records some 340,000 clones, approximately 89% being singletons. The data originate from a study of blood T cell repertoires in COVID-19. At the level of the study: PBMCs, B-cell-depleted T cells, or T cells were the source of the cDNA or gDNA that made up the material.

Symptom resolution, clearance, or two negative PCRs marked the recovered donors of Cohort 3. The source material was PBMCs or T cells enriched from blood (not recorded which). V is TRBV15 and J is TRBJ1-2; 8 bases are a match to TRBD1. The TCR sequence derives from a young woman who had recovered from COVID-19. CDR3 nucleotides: TGTGCCACCAGCGCTGGGGACAGGCGACGCTATGGCTACACCTTC. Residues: CATSAGDRRRYGYTF.